The 17 T cell receptor beta chains presented below share a single source sample, sequenced in a study of cytomegalovirus exposure and HLA in healthy donors (TCRdb year 2017). The library was prepared using the immunoSEQ multiplex PCR assay. For the multiplex PCR, a mixture combining 60 forward primers for TCR Vbeta segments and 13 reverse primers for TCR Jbeta segments was used. Imported from immuneACCESS, the table was reduced by TCRdb to in-frame sequences with V and J called. These copies leave out some clones; in studies compared against another copy, an unresolved V gene accounts for under half, and the cause of the remainder is not known. The sample table holds roughly 180,000 clones, of which roughly four fifths were seen once. The ten largest clonotypes hold approximately 2.3% of the sample. Sequencing used PBMCs. The receptors were gathered from a female donor in good health and CMV-seronegative.

The V gene is TRBV15, the J gene TRBJ2-7; no clear D gene. V lost 3 bases and J lost 1, with 10 bases in between. The CDR3 totals 14 residues. The germline V gene encodes CDR1 LNHNV and CDR2 YYDKDF (reference sequence). The CDR3 bases are TGTGCCACCAGCAGCTTGGGCTCATCCTACGAGCAGTACTTC. The encoded protein is CATSSLGSSYEQYF.

The chain combines TRBV25-1 with TRBJ1-1; tentatively, D is TRBD1 (6 bases). V was trimmed by 7 bases and J by 4 bases, leaving 13 bases between them. The CDR3 runs 13 residues. Germline CDR1 MGHDK, CDR2 SYGVNS. Here the CDR3 DNA reads TGTGCCAGCACCCTAACAGGGCCCACTGAAGCTTTCTTT. Its translation is CASTLTGPTEAFF.

The J gene is TRBJ2-2, the V gene TRBV2; possibly TRBD1 for D (5 bases). The CDR3 is 14 amino acids. The germline gives CDR1 SNHLY, CDR2 FYNNEI. Deletions cut 7 bases from V and 5 bases from J, with 14 bases between. This chain's CDR3 is CASTKMTETGELFF. DNA for the CDR3: TGTGCCAGCACCAAAATGACAGAAACCGGGGAGCTGTTTTTT.

The chain combines TRBV25-1 with TRBJ1-2, with 9 bases fitting TRBD1. The germline CDR1 and CDR2 sequences are MGHDK and SYGVNS. The CDR3 contains 14 residues. V lost 3 bases, J lost 8 bases, and 7 bases stayed unmatched. DNA of the CDR3: TGTGCCAGCAGTGACCTGGACAGGGGAGAGGGCTACACCTTC. Translation: CASSDLDRGEGYTF.

The rearrangement joins TRBV27 to TRBJ2-1; TRBD2 agrees at 7 bases. The CDR3 is 18 amino acids. J gave up 3 bases and V 5 bases, and 16 bases lay outside the gene matches. The V gene's germline CDR1 is MNHEY and CDR2 SMNVEV (reference sequence). The CDR3 DNA reads as TGTGCCAGCAGTCTAGAGTGGGAGACTAGCCCGATCTACAATGAGCAGTTCTTC. Translated: CASSLEWETSPIYNEQFF.

This clone occurred a few times. The V call is TRBV11-2, the J call TRBJ2-1, with 10 bases fitting TRBD2. The CDR3 is made up of 16 amino acids. The V segment lost 4 bases and the J segment 7 bases; nucleotides outside the gene matches: 10. From germline, CDR1 is SGHAT and CDR2 FQNNGV. The CDR3 DNA is TGTGCCAGCAGCTCCAGGTCTAGCGGGGGCGGGAATGAGCAGTTCTTC. This gives the protein CASSSRSSGGGNEQFF. Full variable domain (outside the CDR3, taken from reference TRBV11-2 and TRBJ2-1): EAGVAQSPRYKIIEKRQSVAFWCNPISGHATLYWYQQILGQGPKLLIQFQNNGVVDDSQLPKDRFSAERLKGVDSTLKIQPAKLEDSAVYLCASSSRSSGGGNEQFFGPGTRLTVL.

This chain links TRBV7-2 with TRBJ2-1; 10 positions agree with TRBD2. The J segment lost 3 bases and the V segment lost 0 bases, leaving 8 bases of the junction unmatched. This CDR3 is built from 18 residues. Germline-derived CDR1 and CDR2 are SGHTA and FQGNSA. Here the CDR3 DNA reads TGTGCCAGCAGCTTAGCGAGGGTAGCGGGGGGCGGCTACAATGAGCAGTTCTTC. As protein: CASSLARVAGGGYNEQFF.

The V gene is TRBV25-1, the J gene TRBJ2-7, with TRBD1 matching over 8 bases. Germline CDR1 MGHDK, CDR2 SYGVNS. With V trimmed by 2 bases and J by 3 bases, 6 bases remained unmatched. The CDR3 consists of 15 residues. This chain's CDR3 is CASSEIAGGFYEQYF. In nucleotides, the CDR3 is TGTGCCAGCAGTGAAATCGCAGGGGGCTTCTACGAGCAGTACTTC.

This chain uses TRBV18 with TRBJ2-3, with a weak D call TRBD2 (5 bases). The CDR3 has 13 amino acids. Trimming shortened V by 6 bases and J by 6 bases, and 13 bases separated the two germline ends. Per germline, CDR1 KGHSH and CDR2 LQKENI. The CDR3 DNA reads as TGTGCCAGCTCCCAAACTCCGGGGGATACGCAGTATTTT. The encoded protein is CASSQTPGDTQYF.

As to this clone: This same CDR3 is encoded by further DNA sequences in the sample. V and J are TRBV15 and TRBJ2-1, with 11 bases that match TRBD2. This CDR3 is built from 15 residues. Germline V lookup: CDR1 LNHNV, CDR2 YYDKDF (reference sequence). The junction had 4 bases not matched to a gene; V was cut back by 5 bases and J by 4 bases. The CDR3 nucleotides read TGTGCCACCAGCGGCGGGACTAGCGGATACAATGAGCAGTTCTTC. Residues: CATSGGTSGYNEQFF. Full variable domain (rest looked up from reference TRBV15 and TRBJ2-1): DAMVIQNPRYQVTQFGKPVTLSCSQTLNHNVMYWYQQKSSQAPKLLFHYYDKDFNNEADTPDNFQSRRPNTSFCFLDIRSPGLGDTAMYLCATSGGTSGYNEQFFGPGTRLTVL.

The chain has TRBV9 and TRBJ2-2; the match to TRBD1 covers 7 bases. This CDR3 has 14 amino acids. Germline CDR1 is SGDLS and CDR2 is YYNGEE. Losses at the gene ends were 4 bases for V and 10 bases for J; bases not matched to a gene: 10. CDR3 DNA: TGTGCCAGCAGCTCAAGGGGGCGGGTCGAGGAGCTGTTTTTT. As protein: CASSSRGRVEELFF.

The chain has TRBV7-9 and TRBJ1-2, with 12 bases matching TRBD1. The CDR3 has 17 residues. V gave up 3 bases and J gave up 8 bases; unmatched junction bases: 13. The V gene's germline CDR1 is SEHNR and CDR2 FQNEAQ (reference sequence). The CDR3 bases are TGTGCCAGCAGCTTGGGGGACAGGGGGCGAGGGTCGGGCGGCTACACCTTC. Its protein product is CASSLGDRGRGSGGYTF.

V usage is TRBV14 and J usage is TRBJ1-1; unclear D gene. V dropped 0 bases and J dropped 6 bases, with 20 bases sitting between them. The CDR3 sequence is 17 residues long. In germline, CDR1 is SGHDN, CDR2 FVKESK. The CDR3 DNA sequence: TGTGCCAGCAGCCAAGATTTTGACGGAGGATTGGTTGCTGAAGCTTTCTTT. This sequence encodes CASSQDFDGGLVAEAFF.

The chain is built from TRBV4-3 and TRBJ1-1; 7 nucleotides agree with TRBD1. Germline V lookup: CDR1 LGHNA, CDR2 YSLEER. There are 15 residues in the CDR3. V gave up 0 bases and J gave up 5 bases; unmatched junction bases: 6. CDR3 residues: CASSQDRGGYTEAFF. DNA for the CDR3: TGCGCCAGCAGCCAAGATCGAGGGGGCTATACTGAAGCTTTCTTT.

The chain employs TRBV6-4 and TRBJ2-2; no clear D gene. V was cut by 3 bases and J by 5 bases, with 10 bases left in between. CDR1 and CDR2 (germline): MRHNA, SNTAGT. There are 14 residues in the CDR3. CDR3 in amino acids: CASSENTETGELFF. The CDR3 DNA reads as TGTGCCAGCAGTGAAAACACGGAGACCGGGGAGCTGTTTTTT.

The rearrangement joins TRBV7-4 to TRBJ1-5; weak D call: TRBD1 (5 bases). The germline V gene has CDR1 SGHVT and CDR2 SQSDAQ. This CDR3 contains 18 residues. V lost 0 bases and J 4 bases, leaving 19 bases between the germline ends. The chain's CDR3 is CASSLAGAGPASNQPQHF. CDR3 DNA: TGTGCCAGCAGCTTAGCTGGGGCCGGGCCGGCGAGTAATCAGCCCCAGCATTTT.

The chain carries TRBV5-1 and TRBJ2-7; 7 bases are a match to TRBD1. Trimming cost V 4 bases and J 2 bases; bases outside gene matches: 6. Germline assignment: CDR1 SGHRS and CDR2 YFSETQ. The CDR3 runs 14 residues. The CDR3 sequence: CASSQRQGPYEQYF. As DNA, the CDR3 is TGCGCCAGCAGCCAGAGACAGGGCCCCTACGAGCAGTACTTC.